The next 21 T cell receptor beta chains were all read from a single sample in a study of Graves' ophthalmopathy and Graves' hyperthyroidism (dated by TCRdb to 2017 to 2018). The sequencing machine was an Illumina HiSeq 2000. For repertoire sequencing, TCR beta CDR3 regions were amplified from RNA transcripts. HTBI primers and the Qiagen OneStep RT-PCR kit were used in a first-round RT-PCR, which was followed by a second-round multiplex PCR, size selection and purification. Using fastp trimming at Q25 and MiXCR clonotype assembly, TCRdb reanalyzed the public sequencing data and kept in-frame beta chains. Rows with a matching CDR3 protein are joined into one entry that keeps the most common DNA and genes. The sample contains some 750,000 distinct CDR3 sequences, 40% of them found a single time. The ten largest account for approximately 46% of the sample. Input material: peripheral blood. These receptors came from an adult man with Graves' ophthalmopathy.

The sample holds many counts of this clonotype. The gene calls are TRBV7-2 and TRBJ1-2; no reliable D call. V gave up 5 bases and J gave up 8 bases, with 15 bases separating them. The CDR3 consists of 13 residues. CDR1 is SGHTA, CDR2 FQGNSA, per germline. In DNA form, the CDR3 reads TGTGCCAGCAGCGCCATGAGGGTGGGGGGCTACACCTTC. It codes for CASSAMRVGGYTF.

The CDR3 protein is CASSGQPPLAFF. The DNA of the CDR3 is TGTGCCAGCAGCGGACAGCCTCCTCTAGCTTTCTTT. The chain recombines TRBV12-3 or TRBV12-4 with TRBJ1-1; D perhaps matches TRBD1 (6 bases). This CDR3 has 12 amino acids. V was pared by 6 bases and J by 10 bases, with 15 bases between.

In this sample, this clonotype turned up a few times. This sequence joins TRBV12-3 or TRBV12-4 and TRBJ1-1, with D uncertain. The V and J ends lost 6 bases and 1 base respectively, with 12 bases between them. This CDR3 is 14 amino acids long. CDR3 amino acids: CASRPAPGNTEAFF. The CDR3 nucleotides read TGTGCCAGCAGACCTGCCCCCGGGAACACTGAAGCTTTCTTT.

This chain joins TRBV2 and TRBJ2-7, with a tentative D call TRBD2 (6 bases). The V gene lost 0 bases and the J gene lost 6 bases, with 15 bases spanning the gap. Germline CDR1 and CDR2: SNHLY and FYNNEI. This CDR3 spans 15 amino acids. The CDR3 nucleotides read TGTGCCAGCAGTGAAGCCCCAATTTCGGGAGCCGAGCAGTACTTC. It translates to CASSEAPISGAEQYF.

This clonotype occurred many times. This chain joins TRBV19 and TRBJ1-1; D ambiguous. Between the trimmed V and J ends, which lost 3 bases and 1 base, there was a span of 9 bases. CDR3 length: 14 amino acids. Germline V gives CDR1 LNHDA, CDR2 SQIVND (reference sequence). DNA for the CDR3: TGTGCCAGTAGTATGCTAGGCCAGAACACTGAAGCTTTCTTT. Translation gives CASSMLGQNTEAFF.

The CDR3 is CASSIGTEQNTEAFF. The DNA for the CDR3 is TGTGCCAGTAGTATTGGGACAGAACAGAACACTGAAGCTTTCTTT. This chain links TRBV19 with TRBJ1-1; 7 bases line up with TRBD1. This CDR3 is built from 15 residues. CDR1 and CDR2 from the germline V gene are LNHDA and SQIVND (reference sequence). V gave up 3 bases and J gave up 1 base; unmatched junction bases: 5.

This clonotype was detected ten times or more. The chain carries TRBV7-2 and TRBJ1-1; TRBD1 is a possible D gene (5 bases). This CDR3 is 13 amino acids long. Trimming stripped 2 bases from V and 5 bases from J, with 9 bases between. Germline V gives CDR1 SGHTA, CDR2 FQGNSA. The CDR3 region is CASSLNRGTEAFF. CDR3 nucleotides: TGTGCCAGCAGCTTAAATCGGGGGACTGAAGCTTTCTTT.

This clonotype occurred once. The chain combines TRBV19 with TRBJ1-5; 11 bases are a match to TRBD1. Germline trimming cut 5 bases from V and 5 bases from J; bases unmatched to any gene: 17. The CDR3 runs to 19 residues. Germline lookup yields CDR1 LNHDA and CDR2 SQIVND (reference sequence). In nucleotides, the CDR3 is TGTGCCAGTAGTGGATCGGCTGGGACAGGGGGAACCTATTATCAGCCCCAGCATTTT. This sequence encodes CASSGSAGTGGTYYQPQHF.

The chain joins TRBV5-1 to TRBJ2-5; 9 bases align to TRBD1. The CDR3 runs to 16 residues. CDR1 and CDR2 (germline): SGHRS, YFSETQ. The J segment lost 1 base and the V segment lost 4 bases, leaving 8 bases of the junction unmatched. The CDR3 is CASSPAGTGLQETQYF. Written as DNA, the CDR3 is TGCGCCAGCAGCCCAGCCGGGACAGGGCTCCAAGAGACCCAGTACTTC.

The J gene is TRBJ2-7, the V gene TRBV14, with 8 bases fitting TRBD1. From germline, CDR1 is SGHDN and CDR2 FVKESK. The CDR3 is 15 residues long. V lost 4 bases and J lost 9; bases outside the gene matches: 14. The chain's CDR3 is CASSPAGTGLRGQYF. CDR3 nucleotide sequence: TGTGCCAGCAGCCCGGCCGGGACAGGCCTACGTGGGCAGTACTTC.

This clonotype was observed a single time. The V and J genes are TRBV5-4 and TRBJ1-1; the D is unclear. V lost 4 bases and J lost 1, with 14 bases in between. Germline CDR1 SGHNT, CDR2 YYREEE (reference sequence). The CDR3 totals 15 residues. CDR3: CASSPEQRRNTEAFF. The CDR3 DNA follows: TGTGCCAGCAGCCCCGAACAAAGAAGGAACACTGAAGCTTTCTTT.

Many counts were recorded for this clonotype. The chain couples TRBV7-9 to TRBJ1-5, with TRBD1 matching 9 bases. Germline assignment: CDR1 SEHNR and CDR2 FQNEAQ (reference sequence). V trimming: 4 bases; J trimming: 3 bases; junction bases outside the gene matches: 4. The CDR3 spans 15 residues. CDR3 region: CASSSDRGYNQPQHF. In nucleotides, the CDR3 is TGTGCCAGCAGCTCCGACAGGGGGTACAATCAGCCCCAGCATTTT.

J is TRBJ1-1 and V is TRBV7-3, with D possibly being TRBD1 (5 bases). The CDR3 is 13 amino acids. CDR1 and CDR2 from the germline V gene are SGHTA and FQGTGA. Trimming shortened V by 6 bases and J by 4 bases, and 12 bases separated the two germline ends. The CDR3: CASRVGPVTEAFF. CDR3 in DNA: TGTGCCAGCAGGGTGGGACCGGTCACTGAAGCTTTCTTT.

The chain has TRBV10-3 and TRBJ1-6; tentative D call: TRBD1 (6 bases). CDR3 length equals 15 residues. Germline values: CDR1 ENHRY, CDR2 SYGVKD. Between the trimmed V and J ends, which lost 4 bases and 10 bases, there was a span of 17 bases. As DNA, the CDR3 is TGTGCCATCAGTGGGGGGGCGGGGGAACGATCACCCCTCCACTTT. Amino acids: CAISGGAGERSPLHF.

This clonotype has a count of ten or more. V is TRBV7-9 and J is TRBJ2-5, with D possibly matching TRBD2 (7 bases). The CDR3 loop spans 14 amino acids. Trimming pared 3 bases from V and 4 bases from J, leaving 12 bases between. CDR1 is SEHNR, CDR2 FQNEAQ, per germline (reference sequence). As DNA, the CDR3 is TGTGCCAGCAGCTTGGCGGGGGCATCAGAGACCCAGTACTTC. This codes for CASSLAGASETQYF.

A few counts support this clonotype. Germline and junction disagree at one end, which may indicate a read error. The V gene is TRBV24-1, the J gene TRBJ1-5; D is uncertain. Germline assignment: CDR1 KGHDR and CDR2 SFDVKD. CDR3 size: 16 residues. The CDR3 bases are TGTGCCAGCAGTGAACGACGGGCCTCAAGCAATCAGCCCCAGCATTTT. This encodes CASSERRASSNQPQHF.

This clonotype was detected many times. The V call is TRBV10-3, the J call TRBJ1-3; D not certain. Germline CDR1 ENHRY, CDR2 SYGVKD. Trimming took off 7 bases at V and 0 bases at J, with 10 bases between the two ends. CDR3 length: 14 residues. CDR3: CAITADNSGNTIYF. For the CDR3, the DNA is TGTGCCATCACCGCGGATAACTCTGGAAACACCATATATTTT.

The J gene is TRBJ2-7, the V gene TRBV6-5, with TRBD1 matching over 8 bases. Germline CDR1 reads MNHEY; CDR2 reads SVGAGI. The CDR3 sequence is 15 residues long. Trimming took 0 bases from V and 7 from J; bases not matched to a gene: 8. CDR3 sequence reads: CASSYSAGGLREQYF. The CDR3 DNA reads as TGTGCCAGCAGTTACTCGGCAGGGGGCTTGAGGGAGCAGTACTTC.

Points on this clonotype: One junction end disagrees with the germline gene, perhaps due to a read error. The chain recombines TRBV10-2 with TRBJ1-1; no clear D gene. Germline V gives CDR1 WSHSY, CDR2 SAAADI. This CDR3 comprises 13 residues. The CDR3 reads CASSYSTLAEAFF. The CDR3 coding sequence is TGTGCCAGCAGTTACTCCACCCTAGCTGAAGCTTTCTTT.

The chain is built from TRBV5-4 and TRBJ1-6, with D possibly TRBD1 on 6 matching bases. The CDR3 is 14 residues long. Trimming cost V 4 bases and J 7 bases, with 12 bases left between them. CDR1 is SGHNT, CDR2 YYREEE, per germline (reference sequence). The CDR3, as DNA: TGTGCCAGCAGCCAACCCCAGGGGAATTCACCCCTCCACTTT. This encodes CASSQPQGNSPLHF.

This clonotype was detected many times. This chain joins TRBV9 and TRBJ1-1, with a possible D match to TRBD1 (6 bases). Germline CDR1 and CDR2: SGDLS and YYNGEE. V gave up 0 bases and J gave up 11 bases, with 14 bases separating them. This CDR3 is built from 13 residues. DNA for the CDR3: TGTGCCAGCAGCGTAGGCGCCGGACAGCGCGCTTTCTTT. Protein: CASSVGAGQRAFF. Looking up the rest from reference TRBV9 and TRBJ1-1 gives the full variable domain: DSGVTQTPKHLITATGQRVTLRCSPRSGDLSVYWYQQSLDQGLQFLIQYYNGEERAKGNILERFSAQQFPDLHSELNLSSLELGDSALYFCASSVGAGQRAFFGQGTRLTVV.